Shown below are 11 T cell receptor beta chains from a single sample sequenced in a study of T cells in localized non-small cell lung cancer. Clones were sequenced by immunoSEQ multiplex PCR, and TCRdb holds only the in-frame ones, with some missing. The table has tens of thousands of clones, approximately 84% seen once. The sequencing used peripheral blood, collected before any cancer treatment. These TCRs come from a female donor aged 60 or older with stage I lung adenocarcinoma.

The sample holds one count of this clone. The J gene is TRBJ2-5, the V gene TRBV7-3; no definite D call. The germline V and J ends were trimmed by 6 bases and 2 bases, with 10 bases remaining between them. The CDR3 loop spans 13 amino acids. Germline CDR1 reads SGHTA; CDR2 reads FQGTGA. The CDR3 loop reads CASSRNYQETQYF. In DNA form, the CDR3 reads TGTGCCAGCAGTCGCAACTATCAAGAGACCCAGTACTTC.

This clone has a single count. The gene calls are TRBV2 and TRBJ1-3; D perhaps matches TRBD1 (5 bases). In germline, CDR1 is SNHLY, CDR2 FYNNEI. V was pared by 5 bases and J by 0 bases, with 11 bases between. This CDR3 has 15 amino acids. CDR3 in amino acids: CASSLGALSGNTIYF. In nucleotides, the CDR3 is TGTGCCAGCAGTTTAGGGGCCCTCTCTGGAAACACCATATATTTT.

The chain has TRBV10-1 and TRBJ2-2, with 9 bases identical to TRBD1. V lost 6 bases and J lost 5; bases outside the gene matches: 13. The CDR3 contains 17 residues. Germline V gene sequence: CDR1 WNHNN, CDR2 SYGVQD (reference sequence). The CDR3 region has the DNA TGCGCCAGCAGCGCGAGAGGGGACAGGGTCGGTACCGGGGAGCTGTTTTTT. Residues: CASSARGDRVGTGELFF.

This clone has just a few counts. This chain connects TRBV5-1 to TRBJ1-1, with TRBD1 matching over 8 bases. With 5 bases clipped from V and 7 bases from J, the junction kept 10 bases outside the gene matches. The CDR3 covers 14 residues. In germline, CDR1 is SGHRS, CDR2 YFSETQ. CDR3 in amino acids: CASRQGQALDEAFF. The CDR3 DNA sequence: TGCGCCAGCAGGCAGGGACAGGCATTAGATGAAGCTTTCTTT.

The chain combines TRBV29-1 with TRBJ1-2; D is perhaps TRBD1 (5 bases). The length of the CDR3 is 13 residues. The ends were cut back, 3 bases at V and 14 bases at J, with 22 bases in the middle. Germline V gene lookup returns CDR1 SQVTM and CDR2 ANQGSEA. The CDR3 coding sequence is TGCAGCGTTGATCCTTTGGGGGGGACCCCACTTACCTTC. The encoded protein is CSVDPLGGTPLTF.

This chain's CDR3 is CASRESTGTEFYEQYF. Written as DNA, the CDR3 is TGTGCCAGCAGGGAGTCGACCGGGACCGAGTTCTACGAGCAGTACTTC. This rearrangement joins TRBV5-6 to TRBJ2-7; D may be TRBD1 or TRBD2 (5 bases each). V was cut by 5 bases and J by 3 bases, with 21 bases left in between. The CDR3 runs 16 residues. Looked up from germline, CDR1 is SGHDT and CDR2 is YYEEEE.

The V call is TRBV6-5, the J call TRBJ2-5, with 10 bases fitting TRBD2. Matching the DNA end better, TRBJ2-7 makes the J call doubtful. The CDR3 has 15 amino acids. Germline assignment: CDR1 MNHEY and CDR2 SVGAGI. In nucleotides, the CDR3 is TGTGCCAGCAGCCTTAGCGGGGGGCCTTCCTACGAGCAGTACTTC. As protein: CASSLSGGPSYEQYF.

The chain joins TRBV5-4 to TRBJ2-3; 9 positions match TRBD2. V lost 1 base and J lost 5; bases outside the gene matches: 5. The CDR3 sequence is 15 residues long. The V gene's germline CDR1 is SGHNT and CDR2 YYREEE (reference sequence). CDR3 sequence (DNA): TGTGCCAGCAGCTTGCCAGCGGGGGGTGTAGATACGCAGTATTTT. Amino acids: CASSLPAGGVDTQYF.

The V gene is TRBV6-6, the J gene TRBJ2-7, with D maybe TRBD1 (6 bases). The V end lost 7 bases, the J end lost 2 bases, and 18 bases lay between the germline ends. The CDR3 is 15 residues long. CDR1 is MNHNY, CDR2 SVGAGI, per germline (reference sequence). The CDR3 DNA reads TGTGCCAGCAACCACCCCAGGGGAACAACCTACGAGCAGTACTTC. Translating it yields CASNHPRGTTYEQYF.

The chain employs TRBV11-3 and TRBJ2-4; TRBD1 matches 7 bases. With 2 bases clipped from V and 4 bases from J, the junction kept 5 bases outside the gene matches. CDR1 is SGHNT, CDR2 YENEEA, per germline. The CDR3 runs 15 residues. CDR3 protein: CASSLLGTDKNIQYF. DNA of the CDR3: TGTGCCAGCAGCTTACTCGGGACAGATAAAAACATTCAGTACTTC. The complete variable domain, with remaining parts taken from reference TRBV11-3 and TRBJ2-4, reads EAGVVQSPRYKIIEKKQPVAFWCNPISGHNTLYWYLQNLGQGPELLIRYENEEAVDDSQLPKDRFSAERLKGVDSTLKIQPAELGDSAVYLCASSLLGTDKNIQYFGAGTRLSVL.

The chain recombines TRBV4-1 with TRBJ1-3; D unclear. CDR3 size: 17 residues. The V and J ends lost 0 bases and 4 bases respectively, with 16 bases between them. Germline V gene lookup returns CDR1 MGHRA and CDR2 YSYEKL. CDR3 amino acids: CASSQDLNALGGNTIYF. DNA of the CDR3: TGCGCCAGCAGCCAAGATCTGAACGCCCTGGGGGGAAACACCATATATTTT.